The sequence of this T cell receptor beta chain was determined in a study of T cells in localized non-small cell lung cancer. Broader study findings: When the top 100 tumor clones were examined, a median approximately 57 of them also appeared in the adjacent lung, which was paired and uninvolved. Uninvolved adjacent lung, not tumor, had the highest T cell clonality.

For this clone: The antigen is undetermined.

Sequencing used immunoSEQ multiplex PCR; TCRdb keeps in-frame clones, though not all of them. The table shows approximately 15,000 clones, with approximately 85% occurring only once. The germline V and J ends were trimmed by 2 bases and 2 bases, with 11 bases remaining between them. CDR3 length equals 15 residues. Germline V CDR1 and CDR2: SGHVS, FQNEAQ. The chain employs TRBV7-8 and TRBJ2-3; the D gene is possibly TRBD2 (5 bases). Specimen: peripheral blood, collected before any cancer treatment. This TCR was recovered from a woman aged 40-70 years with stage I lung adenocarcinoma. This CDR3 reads CASSLIGVNTDTQYF. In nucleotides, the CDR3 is TGTGCCAGCAGCTTAATCGGGGTGAACACAGATACGCAGTATTTT.